What follows are 2 T cell receptor beta chains derived from one specimen sequenced in a study of siplizumab effects on memory and regulatory T cells. Repertoires were generated with immunoSEQ multiplex PCR, while TCRdb's copy carries only in-frame clones and drops some. The sample includes nearly 95,000 clones, nearly 95% seen only once; the top ten take 0.3%. Sample: non-Treg CD4+ T cells sorted from blood. These receptors all stem from a human donor in good health.

This sequence joins TRBV5-1 and TRBJ2-5; 7 bases are shared with TRBD2. V lost 4 bases to trimming and J lost 5 bases; unmatched junction nucleotides: 8. Germline CDR1 reads SGHRS; CDR2 reads YFSETQ. This CDR3 region has 14 residues. The DNA of the CDR3 is TGCGCCAGCAGCACGACTAGCCGTTTGGAGACCCAGTACTTC. It yields the protein CASSTTSRLETQYF. The full variable domain, in which reference TRBV5-1 and TRBJ2-5 provide the parts outside the CDR3, is KAGVTQTPRYLIKTRGQQVTLSCSPISGHRSVSWYQQTPGQGLQFLFEYFSETQRNKGNFPGRFSGRQFSNSRSEMNVSTLELGDSALYLCASSTTSRLETQYFGPGTRLLVL.

Regarding this clone: The junction differs from germline at one of its ends, possibly a read error. Other nucleotide sequences in the sample specify the same CDR3. The V call is TRBV6-1, the J call TRBJ1-1; D not certain. Germline CDR1 is MNHNS and CDR2 is SASEGT. This CDR3 spans 12 amino acids. In DNA form, the CDR3 reads TGTGCCAGCAGCGAAGGGCGCACTGAAGCTTTCTTT. It is translated as CASSEGRTEAFF.